This TCR beta chain was sequenced for a study of cytomegalovirus exposure and HLA in healthy donors (dated by TCRdb to about 2017). For the study in its entirety: An earlier analysis of 587 of the donors reported 250 to 300 Gb of sequence data and 117 million unique TCR beta sequences from about 180 million T cells. An early release that covered fewer than 800 HLA-typed donors contained approximately 300 gigabases of sequencing data and 80 million or so unique TCR sequences. The genetic ancestry cluster associated with self-reported Caucasian donors included about 84% of the 398 genotyped donors. The study aimed to test whether signatures of past pathogen exposure could be identified by cataloging public T cell receptors. The T cell repertoires of 550 to 850 subjects were profiled by immunosequencing and related to cytomegalovirus serostatus. In addition to the first cohort of several hundred subjects, a separate validation cohort of 120 different subjects was used. To predict cytomegalovirus infection status, the study brought together high-throughput TCR immunosequencing, statistical association of individual TCRs with disease status, and machine learning. To study patterns of TCR occurrence, a later analysis re-analyzed previously published TCR beta repertoires from 600 to 750 donors and added high-resolution HLA genotyping. The later analysis used no new phenotypic data to find candidate immune exposures, relying instead on TCR beta sequences and their occurrence across donors. In an earlier analysis of 587 of the donors, high-throughput TCR beta sequencing was used to judge whether each TCR beta V gene segment behaved as functional or pseudogenic. Alongside the repertoire data, information on donor age, sex, ethnicity and CMV serostatus was compiled. A later genetic analysis used genome-wide SNP genotypes for about three fifths of the 666 donors, treating that subset as a discovery cohort. All discovery cohort repertoires had been generated on a single sequencing platform. HLA typing included class I and class II loci at four-digit resolution. Typing coverage varied by locus: roughly 620-640 donors for A, B, C, DRB1 and DQB1; approximately 500 for DQA1; about 570 for DPA1; 400 to 480 for DPB1. Roughly 5 DR-DQ haplotypes were treated as single units for association and clustering because of strong linkage in the cohort. On average, roughly 240,000 unique TCR beta nucleotide sequences were sequenced per donor among 350 to 400 genotyped donors of the cohort, with 15% to 20% of those sequences being non-productive.

The library was made by the immunoSEQ multiplex PCR assay. A mixture of 60 forward primers for TCR Vbeta segments and 13 reverse primers for TCR Jbeta segments was used in the multiplex PCR. A multiplex PCR assay on genomic DNA amplified the CDR3 region of rearranged TCR beta genes. On the Illumina HiSeq System, the amplified TCR beta libraries were sequenced as 87-base-pair reads. In the paper's pipeline: Across the roughly 670 repertoires, a later analysis counted 60 million to 90 million unique TCR beta chains, about 10 million of which were shared by at least two donors. Raw reads were error-corrected and collapsed into unique sequences by a nearest-neighbor algorithm in which closely related sequences were merged to remove PCR and sequencing errors. Alignment of CDR3 sequences to IMGT reference sequences was used to assign V, D and J gene segments. Each retained sequence needed at least a six-nucleotide match to both a V gene segment and a J gene segment. A rearrangement counted as productive if the CDR3 had no stop codons and remained in frame with V and J, and every other rearrangement counted as non-productive. Following IMGT convention, CDR3 was defined as the stretch from the second conserved V-encoded cysteine to the conserved J-encoded phenylalanine. In an earlier analysis of more than 550 of the donors, sequences lacking an unambiguous match to a single V gene segment were excluded. An earlier analysis of 500 to 700 of the donors classified V segments as functional when productive rearrangements were above 56.7% and as segregating when the standard deviation between donors was above 5%. To diagnose cytomegalovirus status from the catalog of TCR beta chain sequences, a statistical classification framework was built. In a later analysis, TCR nucleotide sequences were compared against IMGT/GENE-DB human TR gene sequences so that V and J genes could be assigned. A later analysis assigned CDR3 sequences and most-parsimonious VDJ recombination scenarios with the TCRdist pipeline. In a later analysis, each TCR beta chain was defined by its CDR3 amino acid sequence together with its V-gene family, and reads lacking a unique V-gene family were excluded. To address suspected cross-contamination and a sequencing artifact, a later analysis removed around 600 highly shared, low-generation-probability nucleotide sequences. A later analysis calculated a clonal expansion index for each public chain from normalized within-repertoire ranks of inferred template counts. A later analysis computed generation probabilities with a VDJ recombination model fitted to out-of-frame rearrangements, and checked the results against IGoR. Hypergeometric tests were used in a later analysis to score TCR-TCR, TCR-HLA and TCR-CMV co-occurrence, with a repertoire-size bias correction applied to the TCR pairs. False discovery rates were estimated in a later analysis by permuting HLA or CMV assignments 20 times. In a later analysis, co-occurring TCRs were grouped using DBSCAN, and TCRdist sequence similarity was added for clustering within HLA-allele-positive subsets. For co-occurrence clustering, repertoires with fewer than 30,000 or more than 120,000 public chains were excluded, along with five or six repertoires with anomalous nucleotide sharing. This is the immuneACCESS table as TCRdb keeps it, with only in-frame sequences that have V and J called. A part of the clones is gone; compared with another copy, unresolved V genes explain less than half, and the rest is unexplained. Clone size and the V and J calls come from that table; the DNA yielded D and trimming. For this sample there are over 50,000 clones; around 72% appear just once. The ten largest account for approximately 50% of the sample.

In total, just over 650 healthy bone marrow donors made up the cohort. Cohort members were all nominally healthy when sampled, although unrecorded immune exposures were likely present. The donor was CMV seropositive and was included in the group of 250 to 350 seropositive cohort members. Each donor provided a peripheral blood sample, and peripheral blood mononuclear cells were used for TCR beta sequencing. Genomic DNA extraction from the blood cell samples was performed with the Qiagen DNeasy Blood Extraction Kit. Notes on this clone: This receptor's antigen is unknown. No per-base quality is available; no much larger clone lies one base away.

Taken from the germline V gene (reference sequence), the CDR1 and CDR2 loops are LNHDA and SQIVND. The CDR3 spans 17 residues, from the cysteine through the phenylalanine. Kept here is only the CDR3 DNA, which spans 51 bases and is read in frame from base 1. V is clipped by 5 bases and J by 0 bases, and the sequence between their germline boundaries is 17 bases long. Results the study describes overall, beyond this receptor: Cytomegalovirus status was reported to be diagnosed by the classifier with high specificity and sensitivity in both the original and validation cohorts. Only TCR beta chains were sequenced in this cohort, and the absence of alpha or paired-chain data limited detectable features. Because counts were too low, under 20 rarely observed V segments, including chromosome 9 orphons, were left out of the earlier analysis of roughly 600 of the donors. Because the 87-base-pair reads could not distinguish some IMGT-functional V segments, including TRBV6-2 and TRBV6-3, those segments were excluded. When HLA alleles, especially DR and DQ, strongly co-occurred, TCR associations were difficult to assign to individual alleles. Compared with equally common non-associated chains, HLA-associated TCR beta chains in a later analysis were more clonally expanded and had lower generation probabilities. The authors suggested that the approach could potentially be generalized to other disease states and immunological phenotypes. In vitro tests confirmed that a few of the cytomegalovirus-associated TCR beta chains recognize cytomegalovirus antigens. In a later genetic analysis, a missense DCLRE1C variant was associated with V-gene and J-gene trimming of TCR beta chains, and the association was replicated in an independent cohort. A later analysis associated around 16,000 TCR beta sequences with specific HLA alleles at a false discovery rate of 0.05. While some public TCRs were present in many individuals, most TCR sequences turned up only very rarely across donors. According to a later genetic analysis, donors in an Asian-associated ancestry cluster had fewer N-insertions in productive TCRs than the roughly 700-donor mean. The presence/absence analyses assumed that sequencing depth was roughly uniform across donors, and that assumption may not be true. A later analysis found that most CMV-associated TCR beta chains appeared HLA-restricted, with HLA associations seemingly driven largely by CMV exposure. A further reported finding was that TCR beta sequences accurately predicted the HLA-A and HLA-B alleles for most subjects in the first cohort. Correlated functional status among segregating V segments might be attributable to linkage disequilibrium, but an unknown experimental factor could not be ruled out. A later analysis found that TCR association rates varied across HLA loci, with DRB1 alleles showing the most associated TCRs and HLA-C alleles the fewest. Because HLA typing was missing for some donors at each locus, association tests included only the typed subset. In an earlier analysis of over 550 of the donors, most TCR beta V segments were observed in productive rearrangements about 87% or about 30% of the time, broadly matching IMGT annotations. Immune exposure information for the cohort was limited to CMV serostatus. A cluster of highly shared sequence variants was judged likely to represent a technical artifact of the sequencing pipeline. The study listed 150 to 200 TCR beta chains as associated with cytomegalovirus. Several of the top co-occurrence clusters appeared to be linked to parvovirus B19, influenza, CMV and Epstein-Barr virus, according to a later analysis.

The receptor was isolated from a man aged 50 to 59 in good health and CMV-seropositive. This chain is built from TRBV19 and TRBJ2-1; 5 matching bases give a weak D call of TRBD2. The sample taken for sequencing was PBMCs. The CDR3 region has the sequence CASSFSGVPSSYNEQFF. In nucleotides, the sequence is TGTGCCAGTAGTTTCAGCGGCGTACCGAGCTCCTACAATGAGCAGTTCTTC.